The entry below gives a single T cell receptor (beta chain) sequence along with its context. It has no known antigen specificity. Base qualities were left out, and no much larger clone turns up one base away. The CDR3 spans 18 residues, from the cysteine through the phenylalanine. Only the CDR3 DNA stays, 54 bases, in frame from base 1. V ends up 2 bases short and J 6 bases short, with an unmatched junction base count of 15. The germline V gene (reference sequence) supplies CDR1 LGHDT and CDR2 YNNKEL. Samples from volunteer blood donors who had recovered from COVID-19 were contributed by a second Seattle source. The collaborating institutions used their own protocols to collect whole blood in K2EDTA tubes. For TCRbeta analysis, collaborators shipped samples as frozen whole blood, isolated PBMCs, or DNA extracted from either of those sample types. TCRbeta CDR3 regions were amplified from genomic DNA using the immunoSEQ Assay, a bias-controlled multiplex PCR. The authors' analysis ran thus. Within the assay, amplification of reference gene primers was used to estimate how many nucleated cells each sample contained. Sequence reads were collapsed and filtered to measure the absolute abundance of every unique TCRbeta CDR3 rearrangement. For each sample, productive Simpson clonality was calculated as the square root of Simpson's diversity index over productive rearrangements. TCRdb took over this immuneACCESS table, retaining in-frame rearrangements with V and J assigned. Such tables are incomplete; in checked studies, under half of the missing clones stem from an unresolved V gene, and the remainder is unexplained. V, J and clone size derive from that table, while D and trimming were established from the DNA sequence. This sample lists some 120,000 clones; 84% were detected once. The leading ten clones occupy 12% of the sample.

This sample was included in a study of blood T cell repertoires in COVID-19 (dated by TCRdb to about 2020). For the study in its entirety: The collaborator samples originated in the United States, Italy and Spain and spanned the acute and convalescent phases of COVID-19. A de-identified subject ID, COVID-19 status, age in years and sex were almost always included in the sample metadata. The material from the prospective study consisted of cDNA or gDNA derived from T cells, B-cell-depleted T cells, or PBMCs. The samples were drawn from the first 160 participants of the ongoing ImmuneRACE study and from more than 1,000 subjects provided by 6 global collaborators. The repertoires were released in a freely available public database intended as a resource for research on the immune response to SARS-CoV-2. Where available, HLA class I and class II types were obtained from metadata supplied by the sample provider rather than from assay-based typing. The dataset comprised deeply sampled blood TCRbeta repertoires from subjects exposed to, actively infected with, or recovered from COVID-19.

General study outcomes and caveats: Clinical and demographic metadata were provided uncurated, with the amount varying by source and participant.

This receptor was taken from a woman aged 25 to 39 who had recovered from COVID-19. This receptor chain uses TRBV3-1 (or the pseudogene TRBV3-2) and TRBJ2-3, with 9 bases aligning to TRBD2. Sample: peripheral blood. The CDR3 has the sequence CASSQIPPAGGLGDTQYF. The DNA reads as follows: TGTGCCAGCAGCCAAATACCTCCTGCGGGAGGGCTCGGGGATACGCAGTATTTT.